What follows are 29 T cell receptor beta chains derived from one specimen sequenced in a study of shared clonotypes between healthy human individuals. Clones were sequenced by immunoSEQ multiplex PCR, and TCRdb holds only the in-frame ones, with some missing. The sample records about 2.4 million clones, over 85% being singletons. The material sequenced was naive CD4+ T cells from PBMCs. Subset specified: CD45RA+ positively selected. Receptors originate from a man aged 18-30 years in good health. Some clones in this sample may be carry-over from other donors' samples.

On this clone: Other DNA variants within this sample encode the same CDR3. The chain joins TRBV7-3 to TRBJ2-1; tentative D call: TRBD1 (6 bases). The CDR3 totals 14 residues. Trimming removed 0 bases from V and 4 bases from J, with 7 bases in between. Germline-derived CDR1 and CDR2 are SGHTA and FQGTGA. The CDR3 protein is CASSLTDRYNEQFF. The CDR3 coding sequence is TGTGCCAGCAGCTTAACGGACAGATACAATGAGCAGTTCTTC.

This clone was detected only once. The sample carries other DNA sequences with the same CDR3. V and J are TRBV28 and TRBJ1-2; D gene ambiguous. Germline V gene data show CDR1 as MDHEN and CDR2 as SYDVKM. V dropped 3 bases and J dropped 2 bases, with 4 bases sitting between them. This CDR3 comprises 12 residues. CDR3 amino acids: CASSLVNYGYTF. The CDR3 DNA sequence: TGTGCCAGCAGTTTGGTAAACTATGGCTACACCTTC.

The rearrangement joins TRBV19 to TRBJ1-5; 7 nucleotides match TRBD1. CDR1 is LNHDA, CDR2 SQIVND, per germline (reference sequence). The CDR3 totals 16 residues. Germline trimming cut 5 bases from V and 1 base from J; bases unmatched to any gene: 8. The CDR3 DNA is TGTGCCAGTAGTTGGCTCAACAGGGGAAGCAATCAGCCCCAGCATTTT. It codes for CASSWLNRGSNQPQHF.

As for this clone: The sample carries other DNA sequences with the same CDR3. The rearrangement links TRBV19 to TRBJ2-3; D is undetermined. Germline CDR1 is LNHDA and CDR2 is SQIVND (reference sequence). The germline V and J ends were trimmed by 5 bases and 0 bases, with 3 bases remaining between them. The CDR3 runs to 12 residues. The CDR3 nucleotides are TGTGCCAGTAGTCTCAGCACAGATACGCAGTATTTT. It translates to CASSLSTDTQYF.

The chain combines TRBV19 with TRBJ2-7, with 7 positions matching TRBD2. Germline values: CDR1 LNHDA, CDR2 SQIVND (reference sequence). This CDR3 comprises 13 residues. Losses at the gene ends were 9 bases for V and 3 bases for J; bases not matched to a gene: 8. The CDR3 loop is CASRERTSYEQYF. The DNA of the CDR3 is TGTGCCAGCAGAGAGCGGACTAGCTACGAGCAGTACTTC.

The chain combines TRBV5-1 with TRBJ2-2; 9 bases match TRBD1. The CDR3 runs to 16 residues. V gave up 4 bases and J gave up 5 bases; unmatched junction bases: 9. Germline V lookup: CDR1 SGHRS, CDR2 YFSETQ. The chain's CDR3 is CASSPGGTGFTGELFF. CDR3 nucleotides: TGCGCCAGCAGCCCTGGAGGGACAGGGTTTACCGGGGAGCTGTTTTTT.

The chain is built from TRBV6-5 and TRBJ2-5, with D maybe TRBD1 (5 bases). V was trimmed by 2 bases and J by 1 base, leaving 11 bases between them. The CDR3 covers 15 residues. Germline V CDR1 and CDR2: MNHEY, SVGAGI. The DNA of the CDR3 is TGTGCCAGCAGTTACCGTAGGGGCCTCCAAGAGACCCAGTACTTC. Protein sequence: CASSYRRGLQETQYF.

The chain couples TRBV25-1 to TRBJ2-3; 10 nucleotides line up with TRBD2. Germline V lookup: CDR1 MGHDK, CDR2 SYGVNS. V lost 3 bases and J lost 6; bases outside the gene matches: 9. This CDR3 has 16 residues. The CDR3 is CASSERASGRIDTQYF. CDR3 nucleotide sequence: TGTGCCAGCAGTGAGCGCGCTAGCGGGAGAATCGATACGCAGTATTTT.

V and J are TRBV5-4 and TRBJ1-1, with 8 bases matching TRBD1. Per the germline V gene, CDR1 is SGHNT and CDR2 is YYREEE (reference sequence). Germline trimming cut 0 bases from V and 4 bases from J; bases unmatched to any gene: 2. The CDR3 extends over 14 amino acids. CDR3: CASSLDRGATEAFF. CDR3 sequence (DNA): TGTGCCAGCAGCTTGGACAGGGGGGCCACTGAAGCTTTCTTT.

This chain links TRBV5-5 with TRBJ2-7, with 7 bases that match TRBD2. Per the germline V gene, CDR1 is SGHKS and CDR2 is YYEKEE (reference sequence). CDR3 length: 11 residues. V lost 2 bases and J lost 9; bases outside the gene matches: 2. The CDR3 here is CASSFREGQYF. CDR3 nucleotide sequence: TGTGCCAGCAGCTTTAGGGAGGGGCAGTACTTC. The full variable domain, completed using reference TRBV5-5 and TRBJ2-7, is DAGVTQSPTHLIKTRGQQVTLRCSPISGHKSVSWYQQVLGQGPQFIFQYYEKEERGRGNFPDRFSARQFPNYSSELNVNALLLGDSALYLCASSFREGQYFGPGTRLTVT.

The chain links TRBV30 to TRBJ2-2, with D possibly matching TRBD2 (6 bases). Trimming took off 2 bases at V and 5 bases at J, with 18 bases between the two ends. The CDR3 loop spans 16 amino acids. CDR1 and CDR2 (germline): GTSNPN, SVGIG (reference sequence). The CDR3 region has the DNA TGTGCCTGGAGTTCTGGATGGGCTAGCGCGACCGGGGAGCTGTTTTTT. Translating gives CAWSSGWASATGELFF.

The chain employs TRBV28 and TRBJ2-7; perhaps TRBD1 as D (6 bases). There are 14 residues in the CDR3. Germline loops: CDR1 MDHEN, CDR2 SYDVKM. Trimming removed 5 bases from V and 2 bases from J, with 13 bases in between. This chain's CDR3 is CASSIGTQPYEQYF. The CDR3 nucleotides are TGTGCCAGCAGTATCGGGACACAACCCTACGAGCAGTACTTC.

The J gene is TRBJ2-1, the V gene TRBV20-1; unclear D gene. Trimming removed 3 bases from V and 7 bases from J, with 4 bases in between. Germline assignment: CDR1 DFQATT and CDR2 SNEGSKA (reference sequence). This CDR3 has 10 residues. The CDR3 nucleotides are TGCAGTGCTAGCATGAATGAGCAGTTCTTC. It translates to CSASMNEQFF.

As regards this clone: The sample has other DNA sequences that encode this CDR3 too. V usage is TRBV18 and J usage is TRBJ2-3; 11 nucleotides match TRBD2. The V segment lost 2 bases and the J segment 3 bases; nucleotides outside the gene matches: 4. This CDR3 is built from 16 residues. Germline loops: CDR1 KGHSH, CDR2 LQKENI. The CDR3: CASSPSLAGGTDTQYF. CDR3 nucleotides: TGTGCCAGCTCACCATCTTTAGCGGGAGGGACAGATACGCAGTATTTT.

The V gene is TRBV12-5, the J gene TRBJ2-1; 13 bases fit TRBD2. Germline trimming cut 1 base from V and 7 bases from J; bases unmatched to any gene: 4. This CDR3 contains 16 residues. Germline loops: CDR1 LGHNT, CDR2 FRNRAP. CDR3 nucleotide sequence: TGTGCTAGTGGTTTGGGGACTAGCGGGAGCAAGAATGAGCAGTTCTTC. It codes for CASGLGTSGSKNEQFF.

The chain employs TRBV28 and TRBJ1-5; the match to TRBD1 covers 7 bases. Germline CDR1 MDHEN, CDR2 SYDVKM. The CDR3 covers 15 residues. Trimming cost V 5 bases and J 3 bases; bases outside gene matches: 7. CDR3: CASSNPGTVNQPQHF. CDR3 bases: TGTGCCAGCAGTAACCCCGGGACAGTCAATCAGCCCCAGCATTTT.

This clone has only one observation. This chain links TRBV7-3 with TRBJ2-1; 11 bases fit TRBD2. CDR1 SGHTA and CDR2 FQGTGA come from the germline V gene. With V trimmed by 4 bases and J by 10 bases, 12 bases remained unmatched. The CDR3 sequence is 16 residues long. The CDR3 reads CASSSQTSGIGGEQFF. DNA for the CDR3: TGTGCCAGCAGCTCCCAGACTAGCGGGATCGGCGGGGAGCAGTTCTTC.

V usage is TRBV5-1 and J usage is TRBJ2-3; D gene ambiguous. CDR3 size: 15 residues. V was trimmed by 2 bases and J by 6 bases, leaving 16 bases between them. The germline V gene has CDR1 SGHRS and CDR2 YFSETQ. The CDR3, as DNA: TGCGCCAGCAGCTTTTCAAGTCTGGTTGCTGATACGCAGTATTTT. This gives the protein CASSFSSLVADTQYF.

The chain combines TRBV4-1 with TRBJ2-5; tentatively, D is TRBD2 (6 bases). V lost 1 base to trimming and J lost 5 bases, with 14 bases between them. The CDR3 runs 15 residues. In germline, CDR1 is MGHRA, CDR2 YSYEKL. CDR3 sequence reads: CASSQGPPGEETQYF. The CDR3, as DNA: TGCGCCAGCAGCCAAGGTCCCCCGGGAGAGGAGACCCAGTACTTC.

V is TRBV30 and J is TRBJ1-2; 9 positions agree with TRBD1. Germline CDR1 and CDR2: GTSNPN and SVGIG (reference sequence). The CDR3 loop spans 17 amino acids. After removal of 4 bases from V and 4 bases from J, the junction contained 16 bases not matched to a gene. The CDR3 reads CAWTPPGQGFGSYGYTF. As DNA, the CDR3 is TGTGCCTGGACTCCGCCGGGACAGGGTTTCGGTAGCTATGGCTACACCTTC.

This rearrangement joins TRBV2 to TRBJ2-5; 8 positions match TRBD1. Per the germline V gene, CDR1 is SNHLY and CDR2 is FYNNEI. The CDR3 totals 13 residues. V shed 11 bases and J 4 bases; nucleotides not matched to a gene: 9. CDR3 sequence (DNA): TGTGCCGGTCAGGGGGCGCGGCTAGAGACCCAGTACTTC. Translated: CAGQGARLETQYF.

Regarding this clone: In the same sample, other DNA sequences code for this CDR3. V and J are TRBV7-9 and TRBJ1-3; D is unclear. V was pared by 5 bases and J by 4 bases, with 6 bases between. The CDR3 spans 12 residues. CDR1 and CDR2 from the germline V gene are SEHNR and FQNEAQ (reference sequence). For the CDR3, the DNA is TGTGCCAGCAGCCCCCTGGGAAACACCATATATTTT. Its protein is CASSPLGNTIYF.

DNA of the CDR3: TGTGCCAGCAGCGCAAGAGGCAGGGGCGAGCAGTACTTC. Residues: CASSARGRGEQYF. The chain combines TRBV9 with TRBJ2-7; perhaps TRBD1 as D (6 bases). The ends were cut back, 3 bases at V and 6 bases at J, with 13 bases in the middle. This CDR3 comprises 13 residues. The germline gives CDR1 SGDLS, CDR2 YYNGEE.

A word on this clone: Other DNA sequences of this sample code for an identical CDR3. V usage is TRBV18 and J usage is TRBJ1-5; D unresolved. Germline V lookup: CDR1 KGHSH, CDR2 LQKENI. V lost 2 bases and J 2 bases, leaving 1 base between the germline ends. The CDR3 totals 12 residues. CDR3 DNA: TGTGCCAGCTCACCAGGCAATCAGCCCCAGCATTTT. Its protein product is CASSPGNQPQHF. Full variable domain (outside the CDR3, taken from reference TRBV18 and TRBJ1-5): NAGVMQNPRHLVRRRGQEARLRCSPMKGHSHVYWYRQLPEEGLKFMVYLQKENIIDESGMPKERFSAEFPKEGPSILRIQQVVRGDSAAYFCASSPGNQPQHFGDGTRLSIL.

The J gene is TRBJ1-4, the V gene TRBV28; 7 bases match TRBD1. The CDR3 is made up of 15 amino acids. Germline lookup yields CDR1 MDHEN and CDR2 SYDVKM. With V trimmed by 6 bases and J by 8 bases, 12 bases remained unmatched. The CDR3 region is CASSLHRGKAEKLFF. CDR3 DNA: TGTGCCAGCAGCCTTCACAGGGGAAAAGCCGAAAAACTGTTTTTT.

Notes on this clone: Other DNA sequences in this specimen translate into the identical CDR3. The rearrangement links TRBV18 to TRBJ2-3; D is undetermined. Trimming left V 1 base short and J 3 bases short, with 5 bases between. CDR1 is KGHSH and CDR2 is LQKENI in the germline V gene. This CDR3 has 13 amino acids. The CDR3 loop reads CASSPRRTDTQYF. The CDR3, as DNA: TGTGCCAGCTCACCACGCCGTACAGATACGCAGTATTTT.

The V gene is TRBV27, the J gene TRBJ1-2, with TRBD1 identical over 12 bases. CDR3 length: 16 residues. V lost 7 bases to trimming and J lost 5 bases; unmatched junction nucleotides: 11. Germline CDR1 is MNHEY and CDR2 is SMNVEV (reference sequence). CDR3 loop: CASTAAGTGGRYGYTF. The CDR3 DNA reads TGTGCCAGCACCGCTGCCGGGACAGGGGGCAGGTATGGCTACACCTTC.

This clone was seen once. The CDR3 DNA is TGCGCCAGCAGCGGGGTCCGTGGGATGGATGAGCAGTTCTTC. Protein: CASSGVRGMDEQFF. J is TRBJ2-1 and V is TRBV4-3; D ambiguous. The CDR3 runs 14 residues. Trimming removed 5 bases at V and 8 bases at J, with 16 bases between. Germline V lookup: CDR1 LGHNA, CDR2 YSLEER.

The V call is TRBV5-6, the J call TRBJ2-5, with TRBD1 identical over 10 bases. The CDR3 extends over 15 amino acids. CDR1 is SGHDT and CDR2 is YYEEEE in the germline V gene. Trimming removed 1 base from V and 2 bases from J; junction bases left unmatched: 2. This CDR3 reads CASSLKGQGQETQYF. CDR3 bases: TGTGCCAGCAGCTTGAAGGGACAGGGGCAAGAGACCCAGTACTTC.